This passage covers 16 T cell receptor beta chains from one sample sequenced in a study of T cell repertoires in cytomegalovirus infection. TCRdb reanalysed the reads using MiXCR and keeps one entry per CDR3 protein. The sample lists 490,000 or so distinct CDR3 sequences, about 10% occurring once. Specimen: PBMCs. All receptors derive from a human donor in good health (CMV status not recorded). Some clones in this sample may be carry-over from other donors' samples.

V usage is TRBV27 and J usage is TRBJ2-2; TRBD1 or TRBD2 may be the D gene (5 bases each). V shed 2 bases and J shed 7 bases, with 14 bases lying between them. The CDR3 covers 15 residues. Germline-derived CDR1 and CDR2 are MNHEY and SMNVEV (reference sequence). The CDR3 nucleotides are TGTGCCAGCAGTTTAGAGGGGAGAGGTGGCGGGGAGCTGTTTTTT. This gives the protein CASSLEGRGGGELFF.

This clonotype was seen many times. V is TRBV19 and J is TRBJ2-2, with TRBD2 matching over 8 bases. This CDR3 has 14 residues. In germline, CDR1 is LNHDA, CDR2 SQIVND (reference sequence). J was trimmed by 8 bases and V by 8 bases; bases with no gene match: 10. In DNA, the CDR3 is TGTGCCAGTTCTCCGGGGGGGTACTTGGGGGAGCTGTTTTTT. Encoded protein: CASSPGGYLGELFF.

Many counts were recorded for this clonotype. The V and J genes are TRBV11-2 and TRBJ2-7; 7 bases align to TRBD1. Germline V gene data show CDR1 as SGHAT and CDR2 as FQNNGV. The V gene end was trimmed by 1 base and the J gene end by 3 bases; junction bases not matched to a gene: 6. The CDR3 runs to 15 residues. The CDR3 is CASSLGQGVGYEQYF. In nucleotides, the CDR3 is TGTGCCAGCAGCTTAGGACAGGGAGTCGGCTACGAGCAGTACTTC.

This clonotype turned up a few times. This chain uses TRBV5-1 with TRBJ1-1, with 7 bases lining up with TRBD1. This CDR3 is built from 16 residues. The V segment lost 5 bases and the J segment 5 bases; nucleotides outside the gene matches: 15. Germline V CDR1 and CDR2: SGHRS, YFSETQ. As DNA, the CDR3 is TGCGCCAGCAGGAGTAGTGTAGGTACAGGGGCGACTGAAGCTTTCTTT. It yields the protein CASRSSVGTGATEAFF. The entire variable domain, with the rest obtained from reference TRBV5-1 and TRBJ1-1, is as follows: KAGVTQTPRYLIKTRGQQVTLSCSPISGHRSVSWYQQTPGQGLQFLFEYFSETQRNKGNFPGRFSGRQFSNSRSEMNVSTLELGDSALYLCASRSSVGTGATEAFFGQGTRLTVV.

Details on this clonotype: A much larger clone differs from this one at a single base, so this may be a read error. V is TRBV30 and J is TRBJ2-7; possible D gene TRBD2, 6 bases. V gave up 1 base and J gave up 4 bases, with 11 bases separating them. Germline lookup yields CDR1 GTSNPN and CDR2 SVGIG (reference sequence). The CDR3 loop spans 13 amino acids. This CDR3 is CAWSAAGRYEQYF. For the CDR3, the DNA is TGTGCCTGGAGTGCGGCGGGACGGTACGAGCAGTACTTC.

This clonotype showed up many times. The V and J genes are TRBV9 and TRBJ2-5; the D gene could be TRBD1 or TRBD2 (6 bases each). The CDR3 runs 16 residues. The germline gives CDR1 SGDLS, CDR2 YYNGEE. The V end lost 0 bases, the J end lost 1 base, and 13 bases lay between the germline ends. DNA of the CDR3: TGTGCCAGCAGCGTAGAAGGGGGGAACCTCCAAGAGACCCAGTACTTC. This gives the protein CASSVEGGNLQETQYF. Full variable domain (rest looked up from reference TRBV9 and TRBJ2-5): DSGVTQTPKHLITATGQRVTLRCSPRSGDLSVYWYQQSLDQGLQFLIQYYNGEERAKGNILERFSAQQFPDLHSELNLSSLELGDSALYFCASSVEGGNLQETQYFGPGTRLLVL.

On this clonotype itself: A junction end diverges from the germline sequence, so it may reflect a read error. The J gene is TRBJ2-2, the V gene TRBV20-1; a weak D match, TRBD2 (5 bases). Germline lookup yields CDR1 DFQATT and CDR2 SNEGSKA (reference sequence). The CDR3 consists of 14 residues. The CDR3 region has the DNA TGCAGTGCTAGAGGGGGTGCGAACACCGGGGTGCTGTTTTTT. Translation: CSARGGANTGVLFF.

The chain joins TRBV6-6 to TRBJ2-1; TRBD2 aligns across 7 bases. The CDR3 length is 12 residues. Looked up from germline, CDR1 is MNHNY and CDR2 is SVGAGI (reference sequence). V shed 6 bases, J shed 7 bases, and the junction held 3 bases outside the gene matches. The CDR3 coding sequence is TGTGCCAGCAGGGCTAGCGGTAATGAGCAGTTCTTC. Residues: CASRASGNEQFF.

This chain uses TRBV6-5 with TRBJ2-3, with D hard to call. This CDR3 is built from 13 residues. Germline V gene sequence: CDR1 MNHEY, CDR2 SVGAGI. The ends were cut back, 4 bases at V and 9 bases at J, with 14 bases in the middle. CDR3 in amino acids: CASSSEIPITQYF. CDR3 in DNA: TGTGCCAGCAGTTCAGAGATCCCGATAACGCAGTATTTT.

This clonotype has ten or more counts. The rearrangement links TRBV2 to TRBJ1-1; 11 nucleotides agree with TRBD1. The CDR3 is 14 amino acids. Germline V gives CDR1 SNHLY, CDR2 FYNNEI. V dropped 6 bases and J dropped 10; count of bases not matched to a gene: 10. The CDR3 DNA is TGTGCCAGCAGCGTTCTTCCGGGACAGGGGGGAGCTTTCTTT. As protein: CASSVLPGQGGAFF.

There are many counts of this clonotype. The V gene is TRBV20-1, the J gene TRBJ2-7; 11 bases align to TRBD1. V lost 2 bases and J lost 2; bases outside the gene matches: 5. The germline V gene has CDR1 DFQATT and CDR2 SNEGSKA (reference sequence). The CDR3 covers 15 residues. The CDR3 loop reads CSARIPGQGAYEQYF. The CDR3 DNA sequence: TGCAGTGCTAGAATTCCGGGACAGGGGGCCTACGAGCAGTACTTC.

The chain carries TRBV12-3 or TRBV12-4 and TRBJ1-5; D remains unclear. The CDR3 extends over 13 amino acids. The V end was cut by 3 bases, the J end by 7 bases, with 10 bases between. The CDR3 reads CASSLFRAQPQHF. CDR3 sequence (DNA): TGTGCCAGCAGTTTGTTCCGGGCGCAGCCCCAGCATTTT.

This clonotype was picked up many times. This rearrangement joins TRBV18 to TRBJ1-4; a weak D match, TRBD1 (6 bases). The CDR3 contains 16 residues. V lost 3 bases, J lost 0 bases, and 11 bases lay in between. Germline assignment: CDR1 KGHSH and CDR2 LQKENI. In nucleotides, the CDR3 is TGTGCCAGCTCACCTAAGACAGGCGCAACTAATGAAAAACTGTTTTTT. Translated: CASSPKTGATNEKLFF.

In its sample, this clonotype was seen many times. The chain uses TRBV19 and TRBJ1-1, with 9 bases aligning to TRBD1. With 3 bases clipped from V and 1 base from J, the junction kept 6 bases outside the gene matches. Germline lookup yields CDR1 LNHDA and CDR2 SQIVND (reference sequence). The CDR3 is 16 residues long. The CDR3 sequence: CASSMGQGRGNTEAFF. The CDR3 DNA reads as TGTGCCAGTAGTATGGGACAGGGTCGAGGGAACACTGAAGCTTTCTTT.

This clonotype was seen more than once but under ten times. The chain joins TRBV7-9 to TRBJ2-1; possible D gene TRBD2, 5 bases. The length of the CDR3 is 15 residues. Germline V lookup: CDR1 SEHNR, CDR2 FQNEAQ (reference sequence). The V gene lost 1 base and the J gene lost 1 base, with 8 bases spanning the gap. CDR3 sequence: CASSLELVSYNEQFF. CDR3 bases: TGTGCCAGCAGCTTAGAACTAGTGTCCTACAATGAGCAGTTCTTC.

This clonotype was counted between two and nine times. This rearrangement joins TRBV2 to TRBJ1-2; 8 bases match TRBD1. The junction had 1 base not matched to a gene; V was cut back by 8 bases and J by 2 bases. Germline CDR1 is SNHLY and CDR2 is FYNNEI. The CDR3 consists of 12 residues. The CDR3 sequence: CASQGANYGYTF. CDR3 coding DNA: TGTGCCAGCCAGGGGGCGAACTATGGCTACACCTTC.